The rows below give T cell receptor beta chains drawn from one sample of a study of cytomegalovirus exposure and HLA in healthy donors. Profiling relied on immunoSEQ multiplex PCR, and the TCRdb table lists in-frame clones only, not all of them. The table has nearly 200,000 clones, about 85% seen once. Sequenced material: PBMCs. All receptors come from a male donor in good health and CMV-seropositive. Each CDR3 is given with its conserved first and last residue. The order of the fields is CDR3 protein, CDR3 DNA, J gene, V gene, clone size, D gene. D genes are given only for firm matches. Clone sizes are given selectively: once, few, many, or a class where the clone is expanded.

CASSKVSGTGSYEQYF | TGTGCCAGCAGCAAAGTTTCCGGGACAGGCTCCTACGAGCAGTACTTC | TRBJ2-7 | TRBV21-1 | once | -
CASSQERGVYTEAFF | TGCGCCAGCAGCCAAGAACGGGGGGTTTACACTGAAGCTTTCTTT | TRBJ1-1 | TRBV4-3 | - | -
CASSQEAGLTLDEQFF | TGCGCCAGCAGCCAAGAGGCGGGCCTTACATTGGATGAGCAGTTCTTC | TRBJ2-1 | TRBV4-1 | - | -
CASRGGTGGNEETQYF | TGTGCCAGCAGGGGGGGGACCGGCGGGAATGAAGAGACCCAGTACTTC | TRBJ2-5 | TRBV6-6 | few | TRBD2
CASSQDFIGGASYGYTF | TGCGCCAGCAGCCAAGATTTCATCGGAGGGGCGTCCTATGGCTACACCTTC | TRBJ1-2 | TRBV4-3 | - | -
CASNVGLAGSYNEQFF | TGTGCCAGCAACGTAGGACTAGCGGGCTCCTACAATGAGCAGTTCTTC | TRBJ2-1 | TRBV11-2 | - | TRBD2
CASTPPGESSDTQYF | TGTGCCAGCACCCCCCCCGGGGAGAGCTCAGATACGCAGTATTTT | TRBJ2-3 | TRBV27 | - | -
CASSYGAGATDTQYF | TGTGCCAGCAGCTACGGAGCGGGAGCCACAGATACGCAGTATTTT | TRBJ2-3 | TRBV11-2 | - | TRBD2
CATSATFRGNTIYF | TGTGCCACCTCCGCGACATTCCGCGGAAACACCATATATTTT | TRBJ1-3 | TRBV5-5 | once | -
CASSLLGTSGGAYNEQFF | TGTGCCAGCAGCTTACTCGGGACTAGCGGGGGGGCCTACAATGAGCAGTTCTTC | TRBJ2-1 | TRBV7-3 | - | TRBD2
CSVTRAAGELFF | TGCAGCGTAACCAGGGCGGCTGGGGAGCTGTTTTTT | TRBJ2-2 | TRBV29-1 | - | -
CATSREALEVNEQFF | TGTGCCACCAGCAGAGAAGCGTTAGAAGTTAATGAGCAGTTCTTC | TRBJ2-1 | TRBV15 | - | -
CASSAGQPPETQYF | TGTGCCAGTAGTGCAGGACAGCCGCCAGAGACCCAGTACTTC | TRBJ2-5 | TRBV19 | few | -
CASSLVSGAEQFF | TGTGCCAGCAGCTTAGTCTCGGGAGCTGAGCAGTTCTTC | TRBJ2-1 | TRBV7-9 | - | -
CASSQVGARTEAFF | TGTGCCAGCAGCCAAGTGGGGGCGCGGACTGAAGCTTTCTTT | TRBJ1-1 | TRBV4-2 | - | -
CAISESKYFDSQYF | TGTGCCATCAGTGAGTCGAAATATTTTGACTCCCAGTACTTC | TRBJ2-5 | TRBV10-3 | - | -
CASSPAAKQGPEKLFF | TGTGCCAGCAGTCCCGCCGCGAAACAGGGCCCTGAAAAACTGTTTTTT | TRBJ1-4 | TRBV28 | - | -
CASSLETGESGYGYTF | TGCGCCAGCAGCTTGGAGACAGGGGAATCGGGCTATGGCTACACCTTC | TRBJ1-2 | TRBV5-1 | - | TRBD1
CASSQDSQPQHF | TGTGCCAGCAGCCAAGATAGTCAGCCCCAGCATTTT | TRBJ1-5 | TRBV4-2 | - | -
CASSATSGGVDTGELFF | TGTGCCAGCAGCGCGACTAGCGGGGGGGTAGACACCGGGGAGCTGTTTTTT | TRBJ2-2 | TRBV7-6 | - | TRBD2
CASSVGGGGSYEQYF | TGTGCCAGCAGCGTAGGTGGAGGGGGCTCATACGAGCAGTACTTC | TRBJ2-7 | TRBV9 | - | -
CASSLAGGAGIEGYTF | TGTGCCAGCAGCCTGGCTGGGGGCGCTGGGATAGAAGGCTACACCTTC | TRBJ1-2 | TRBV5-6 | - | -
CASSLVSGGPEHEQYF | TGTGCCAGCAGCTTAGTATCAGGGGGGCCTGAGCACGAGCAGTACTTC | TRBJ2-7 | TRBV7-9 | - | -
CASSARAYEQYF | TGTGCCAGCAGTGCCAGGGCCTACGAGCAGTACTTC | TRBJ2-7 | TRBV2 | few | -
CAIHTRGPINNEKLFF | TGTGCCATTCATACCAGAGGCCCAATTAATAATGAAAAACTGTTTTTT | TRBJ1-4 | TRBV28 | - | -
CAWSTTGTSFLAFF | TGTGCCTGGAGTACCACCGGGACATCCTTTTTAGCTTTCTTT | TRBJ1-1 | TRBV30 | - | -
CASSLHKNTEAFF | TGTGCCAGCAGCCTCCACAAGAACACTGAAGCTTTCTTT | TRBJ1-1 | TRBV7-2 | - | -
CASNRETSGNTIYF | TGTGCCAGCAACCGGGAGACCTCTGGAAACACCATATATTTT | TRBJ1-3 | TRBV2 | - | -
CASGGQGYNEQFF | TGTGCCAGCGGGGGACAGGGCTACAATGAGCAGTTCTTC | TRBJ2-1 | TRBV6-6 | - | TRBD1
CASSLGGQNYGYTF | TGTGCCAGCAGCTTAGGGGGACAGAACTATGGCTACACCTTC | TRBJ1-2 | TRBV7-3 | - | TRBD1
CASSSTVGLTEAFF | TGTGCCAGCAGCTCGACAGTGGGCCTCACTGAAGCTTTCTTT | TRBJ1-1 | TRBV7-2 | - | -
CASSSPGTSSGEQFF | TGTGCCAGCAGCTCCCCCGGGACTAGCAGTGGTGAGCAGTTCTTC | TRBJ2-1 | TRBV7-2 | once | TRBD2
CASSPRSQGMTEAFF | TGTGCCAGCAGCCCGAGGTCCCAGGGGATGACTGAAGCTTTCTTT | TRBJ1-1 | TRBV7-2 | - | -
CASSLEQGAVWEQFF | TGTGCCAGCAGCTTAGAACAGGGGGCGGTCTGGGAGCAGTTCTTC | TRBJ2-1 | TRBV7-2 | - | TRBD1
CASSPRPASGRLNEQFF | TGTGCCAGCAGCCCTAGGCCAGCCAGCGGGAGGCTTAATGAGCAGTTCTTC | TRBJ2-1 | TRBV28 | few | TRBD2
CASSYMPPGSNSPLHF | TGTGCCAGCAGTTATATGCCCCCAGGGTCTAATTCACCCCTCCACTTT | TRBJ1-6 | TRBV6-5 | few | -
CASSLAGTGPATNEKLFF | TGTGCCAGCAGCTTGGCCGGGACAGGGCCTGCAACTAATGAAAAACTGTTTTTT | TRBJ1-4 | TRBV5-8 | - | TRBD1
CASSEQGPYGYTF | TGTGCCAGCAGCGAACAGGGCCCCTATGGCTACACCTTC | TRBJ1-2 | TRBV6-6 | once | -
CASSPTGNQPQHF | TGTGCCAGCAGCCCGACTGGCAATCAGCCCCAGCATTTT | TRBJ1-5 | TRBV11-2 | - | -
CASRRDRGSYEQYF | TGTGCCAGTAGGAGGGACAGGGGGTCCTACGAGCAGTACTTC | TRBJ2-7 | TRBV19 | - | TRBD1
CASKGLRLSNQPQHF | TGTGCCAGTAAGGGACTGAGGCTTAGCAATCAGCCCCAGCATTTT | TRBJ1-5 | TRBV19 | few | -
CATSREEPRVPYEQYF | TGTGCCACCAGCAGAGAGGAACCCAGGGTACCCTACGAGCAGTACTTC | TRBJ2-7 | TRBV15 | once | -
CASRVRGYGYTF | TGTGCCAGCAGGGTGAGAGGCTATGGCTACACCTTC | TRBJ1-2 | TRBV6-5 | - | -
CASRDDRGSNEKLFF | TGTGCCAGCCGAGACGACAGGGGCTCTAATGAAAAACTGTTTTTT | TRBJ1-4 | TRBV6-1 | once | TRBD1
CASNDRGLGTEAFF | TGTGCCAGCAATGACAGGGGGCTGGGAACTGAAGCTTTCTTT | TRBJ1-1 | TRBV11-2 | - | TRBD1
CASSSGQGAISGANVLTF | TGTGCCAGCAGCTCGGGACAGGGGGCAATCTCTGGGGCCAACGTCCTGACTTTC | TRBJ2-6 | TRBV5-6 | - | TRBD1
CASSKSGTVYEQYF | TGTGCCAGCAGTAAGTCCGGGACAGTCTACGAGCAGTACTTC | TRBJ2-7 | TRBV6-5 | - | TRBD1
CASNGVGTDTQYF | TGTGCCAGCAACGGGGTGGGCACAGATACGCAGTATTTT | TRBJ2-3 | TRBV2 | - | -
CASSQEAARDTDTQYF | TGCGCCAGCAGCCAAGAGGCGGCGAGGGACACAGATACGCAGTATTTT | TRBJ2-3 | TRBV4-1 | - | -
CASTRPGLETGELFF | TGTGCCAGCACTCGACCGGGACTGGAAACCGGGGAGCTGTTTTTT | TRBJ2-2 | TRBV9 | - | -
CAWSKSSAGHYNEQFF | TGTGCCTGGAGTAAGTCTTCGGCAGGACACTACAATGAGCAGTTCTTC | TRBJ2-1 | TRBV30 | - | -
CASSFLRGVYNEQFF | TGTGCCAGCAGCTTCCTCCGGGGAGTGTACAATGAGCAGTTCTTC | TRBJ2-1 | TRBV11-2 | - | -
CASSLAGRGEQYF | TGTGCCAGCAGCTTAGCGGGCAGGGGCGAGCAGTACTTC | TRBJ2-7 | TRBV7-8 | once | -
CASRKVPGDRGYNEQFF | TGTGCCAGTAGAAAAGTCCCAGGGGACAGAGGCTACAATGAGCAGTTCTTC | TRBJ2-1 | TRBV19 | - | TRBD1
CATSRDGKQETQYF | TGTGCCACCAGCAGAGACGGGAAGCAGGAGACCCAGTACTTC | TRBJ2-5 | TRBV15 | - | -